Given below is one TCR beta chain in context. Its specificity is not known. A much larger clone sits a single nucleotide away, making a read error possible. The data were taken from a study of Graves' ophthalmopathy and Graves' hyperthyroidism. Broader study findings: Prediction of ophthalmopathy progression reached 70.59% sensitivity and 72.22% specificity. Most expanded thyroid clonotypes above 0.001 frequency also appeared in blood.

V lost 3 bases to trimming and J lost 5 bases, with 16 bases between them. This CDR3 is built from 15 residues. CDR1 is GTSNPN, CDR2 SVGIG, per germline (reference sequence). TCR beta CDR3 regions were amplified from RNA transcripts. RT-PCR was first run with HTBI primers, then multiplex PCR in a second round. TCRdb re-derived calls from the multiplex PCR reads in MiXCR, one entry per CDR3 protein. The data contain 40,000 or so distinct CDR3 sequences, approximately 53% of them singletons. Sequences were obtained from peripheral blood. The genes are TRBV30 and TRBJ1-4; tentatively, D is TRBD1 (6 bases). This sequence originates from an adult woman with stable Graves' hyperthyroidism. The CDR3 reads CAWRETGRENEKLFF. CDR3 DNA sequence: TGTGCCTGGAGAGAAACAGGGAGAGAGAATGAAAAACTGTTTTTT. The whole variable domain, filled in from reference TRBV30 and TRBJ1-4, reads SQTIHQWPATLVQPVGSPLSLECTVEGTSNPNLYWYRQAAGRGLQLLFYSVGIGQISSEVPQNLSASRPQDRQFILSSKKLLLSDSGFYLCAWRETGRENEKLFFGSGTQLSVL.